The sequence of this T cell receptor beta chain was determined in a study of regulatory T cells in long-lasting Graves disease. CDR1 and CDR2 (germline): SGHVS, FQNEAQ. The CDR3 runs to 19 residues. Relying on iRepertoire HTBI primers and Arm-PCR of CDR3 regions, the team built TCR beta libraries. TCRdb re-called the multiplex PCR reads through MiXCR, storing one row per CDR3 protein. The profile covers more than 300,000 distinct CDR3 sequences, with 23% appearing a single time and 25% to 35% taken by the ten largest. Documented time point: persistent/refractory GD, antithyroid drugs over 5 years with positive TRAb. TCR sequences were obtained from RNA taken from PBMCs. Only a few counts were recorded for this clonotype. One end of the junction is discordant with germline, which a read error may explain.

The receptor comes from a woman between 35 and 50 years old with Graves disease. The specimen was peripheral blood mononuclear cells (PBMCs), collected when the disease was refractory, from a patient treated with antithyroid drugs. The genes are TRBV7-8 and TRBJ2-6, with D perhaps matching TRBD2 (6 bases). The CDR3: CANSLGRWRDPSGANVLTF. For the CDR3, the DNA is TGTGCCAACAGCTTAGGGCGATGGAGGGACCCATCTGGGGCCAACGTCCTGACTTTC.